What follows is one T cell receptor (beta chain) and its context. Antigen: not known. If no ophthalmopathy progression occurred within 18 months, Graves' hyperthyroidism was stable. Diagnosing involved the use of clinical symptoms, serum thyroxine and TRAb, thyroid ultrasound and orbital computed tomography. Germline lookup yields CDR1 SEHNR and CDR2 FQNEAQ (reference sequence). The CDR3 length is 16 residues. The trim removed 0 bases at V and 7 bases at J, leaving 10 bases unmatched. The data stem from a study of T cells in Graves' hyperthyroidism and ophthalmopathy. Study overall: Peripheral blood draws took place at initial diagnosis, ahead of any treatment.

TCR beta CDR3 region amplification was performed from RNA transcripts. A first-round RT-PCR of the TCR CDR3 used the HTBI primer set. MiXCR, applied by TCRdb to the multiplex PCR reads, yields one record per CDR3 protein. The repertoire holds approximately 530,000 distinct CDR3 sequences, with over 15% as singletons. The study, taken as a whole, reports: In blood, most of the thyroid clonotypes expanded above 0.001 were also present.

The sequenced sample consisted of blood. The chain joins TRBV7-9 to TRBJ2-7, with 9 positions matching TRBD2. The receptor's source is a woman under 30 with Graves' hyperthyroidism. CDR3 in DNA: TGTGCCAGCAGCTTAGCGCGGGCTAGCGGGACGGGGGAGCAGTACTTC. It translates to CASSLARASGTGEQYF.